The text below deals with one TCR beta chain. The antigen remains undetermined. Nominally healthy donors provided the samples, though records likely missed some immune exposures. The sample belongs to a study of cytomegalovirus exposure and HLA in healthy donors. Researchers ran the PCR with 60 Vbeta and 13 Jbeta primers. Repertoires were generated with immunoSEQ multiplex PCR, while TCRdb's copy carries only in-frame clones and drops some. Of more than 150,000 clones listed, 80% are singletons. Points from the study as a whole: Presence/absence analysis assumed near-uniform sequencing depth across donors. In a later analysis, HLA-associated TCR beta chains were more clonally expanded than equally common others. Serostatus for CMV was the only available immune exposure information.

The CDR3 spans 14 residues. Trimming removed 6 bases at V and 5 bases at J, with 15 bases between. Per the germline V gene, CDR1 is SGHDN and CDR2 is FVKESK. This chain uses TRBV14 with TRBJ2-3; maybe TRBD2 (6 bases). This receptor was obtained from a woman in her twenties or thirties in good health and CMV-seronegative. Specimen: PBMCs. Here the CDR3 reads CASRDPGGQDTQYF. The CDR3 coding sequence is TGTGCCAGCAGGGATCCAGGAGGGCAAGATACGCAGTATTTT.